Shown below are 5 T cell receptor beta chains from a single sample sequenced in a study of cytomegalovirus exposure and HLA in healthy donors. The PCR made use of 60 Vbeta and 13 Jbeta primers. Libraries were prepared by immunoSEQ multiplex PCR; TCRdb keeps only in-frame clonotypes and omits some of them. Here the sample spans roughly 140,000 clones, 55% to 80% being singletons. Sequencing was performed on PBMCs. Every receptor here comes from a human donor in good health.

This rearrangement joins TRBV6-1 to TRBJ1-5, with a tentative D call TRBD1 (5 bases). V lost 0 bases and J lost 6, with 12 bases in between. The CDR3 runs to 15 residues. Looked up from germline, CDR1 is MNHNS and CDR2 is SASEGT. CDR3: CASSEALGGFQPQHF. CDR3 DNA sequence: TGTGCCAGCAGTGAAGCGCTTGGGGGGTTTCAGCCCCAGCATTTT.

This chain joins TRBV5-1 and TRBJ1-4; D is uncertain. The germline CDR1 and CDR2 sequences are SGHRS and YFSETQ. Trimming removed 2 bases at V and 4 bases at J, with 9 bases between. The CDR3 length is 14 residues. The CDR3 DNA reads as TGCGCCAGCAGCTTAGACGGAGATAATGAAAAACTGTTTTTT. It is translated as CASSLDGDNEKLFF.

This clone showed up just once. CDR3: CASSSGGEETQYF. CDR3 bases: TGTGCCAGCAGCAGTGGGGGGGAAGAGACCCAGTACTTC. The chain couples TRBV2 to TRBJ2-5; 7 bases map to TRBD2. CDR1 and CDR2 (germline): SNHLY, FYNNEI. This CDR3 is 13 amino acids long. After removal of 6 bases from V and 3 bases from J, the junction contained 4 bases not matched to a gene.

This chain connects TRBV9 to TRBJ2-1; 11 bases fit TRBD1. Per the germline V gene, CDR1 is SGDLS and CDR2 is YYNGEE. Trimming at V came to 4 bases and at J to 6 bases, leaving 3 bases not matched to a gene. This CDR3 comprises 14 residues. The CDR3 DNA is TGTGCCAGCAGCCTTGGGACAGGGGGCAATGAGCAGTTCTTC. It is translated as CASSLGTGGNEQFF. The whole variable domain, remainder taken from reference TRBV9 and TRBJ2-1, is DSGVTQTPKHLITATGQRVTLRCSPRSGDLSVYWYQQSLDQGLQFLIQYYNGEERAKGNILERFSAQQFPDLHSELNLSSLELGDSALYFCASSLGTGGNEQFFGPGTRLTVL.

This rearrangement joins TRBV6-6 to TRBJ2-2; D is uncertain. There are 14 residues in the CDR3. Germline V gives CDR1 MNHNY, CDR2 SVGAGI (reference sequence). V gave up 2 bases and J gave up 4 bases, with 8 bases separating them. In nucleotides, the CDR3 is TGTGCCAGCAGTTACCGAGCTAGCACCGGGGAGCTGTTTTTT. It codes for CASSYRASTGELFF.